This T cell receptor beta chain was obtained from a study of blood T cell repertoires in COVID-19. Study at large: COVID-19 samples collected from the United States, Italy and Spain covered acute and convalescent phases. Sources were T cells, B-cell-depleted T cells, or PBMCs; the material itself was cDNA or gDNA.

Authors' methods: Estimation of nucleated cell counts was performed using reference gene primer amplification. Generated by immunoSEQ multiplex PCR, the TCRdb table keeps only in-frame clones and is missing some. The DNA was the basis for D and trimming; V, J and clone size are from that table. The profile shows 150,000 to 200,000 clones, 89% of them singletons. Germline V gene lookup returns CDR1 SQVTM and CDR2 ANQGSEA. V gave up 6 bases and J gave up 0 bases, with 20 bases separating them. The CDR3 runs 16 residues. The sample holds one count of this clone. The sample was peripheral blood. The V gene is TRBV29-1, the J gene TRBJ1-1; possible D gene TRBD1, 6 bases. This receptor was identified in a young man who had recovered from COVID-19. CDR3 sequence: CSVAVWTVGVNTEAFF. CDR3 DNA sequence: TGCAGCGTAGCCGTTTGGACAGTCGGGGTGAACACTGAAGCTTTCTTT.